This record concerns one T cell receptor beta chain sequence. This sample stems from a study of blood T cell repertoires in COVID-19. The overall study: Spain, Italy and the United States supplied samples that represented acute and convalescent COVID-19. T cells, B-cell-depleted T cells, or PBMCs supplied cDNA or gDNA.

Sequenced by immunoSEQ multiplex PCR; TCRdb stores in-frame clones only, minus some. The profile shows some 83,000 clones, 65% to 85% of them singletons. What was sequenced was peripheral blood. The TCR sequence derives from a man aged 55 to 70 with active or convalescent COVID-19.

This chain's CDR3 is CASSFSLNTEAFF. The CDR3 nucleotides are TGTGCCAGCAGCTTCTCGTTGAACACTGAAGCTTTCTTT. The rearrangement links TRBV7-8 to TRBJ1-1; the D is unclear. Germline CDR1 SGHVS, CDR2 FQNEAQ. The CDR3 is 13 amino acids. V was shortened by 3 bases and J by 0 bases, with 5 bases between the two germline ends.